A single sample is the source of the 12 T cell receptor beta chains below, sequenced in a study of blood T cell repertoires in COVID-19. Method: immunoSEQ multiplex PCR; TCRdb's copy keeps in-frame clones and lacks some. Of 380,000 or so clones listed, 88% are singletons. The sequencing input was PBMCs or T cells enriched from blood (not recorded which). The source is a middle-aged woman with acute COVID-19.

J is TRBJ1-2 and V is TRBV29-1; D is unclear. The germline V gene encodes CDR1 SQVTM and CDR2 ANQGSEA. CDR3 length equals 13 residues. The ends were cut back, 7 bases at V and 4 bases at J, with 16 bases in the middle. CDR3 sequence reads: CSAEASGSYGYTF. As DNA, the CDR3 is TGCAGCGCTGAGGCGTCGGGGTCCTATGGCTACACCTTC.

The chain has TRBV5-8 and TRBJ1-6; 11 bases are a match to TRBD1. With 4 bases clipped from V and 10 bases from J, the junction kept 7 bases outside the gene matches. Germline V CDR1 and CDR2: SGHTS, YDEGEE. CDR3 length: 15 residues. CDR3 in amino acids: CASSRTGGYHSPLHF. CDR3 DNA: TGTGCCAGCAGCCGGACAGGGGGCTATCACTCACCCCTCCACTTT.

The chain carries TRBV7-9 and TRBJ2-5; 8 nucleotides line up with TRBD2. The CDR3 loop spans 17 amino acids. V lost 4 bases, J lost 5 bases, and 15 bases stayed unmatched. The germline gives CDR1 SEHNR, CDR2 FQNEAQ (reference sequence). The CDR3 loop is CASSSASGGWEGETQYF. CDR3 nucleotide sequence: TGTGCCAGCAGCTCGGCCAGCGGGGGTTGGGAAGGGGAGACCCAGTACTTC.

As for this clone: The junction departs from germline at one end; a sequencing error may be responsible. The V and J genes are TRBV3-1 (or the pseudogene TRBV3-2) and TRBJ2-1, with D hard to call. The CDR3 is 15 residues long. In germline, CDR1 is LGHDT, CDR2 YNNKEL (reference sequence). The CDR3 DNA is TGTGCCAGCAGCGAAGACTTAGACTCCTACAATGAGCAGTTCTTC. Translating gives CASSEDLDSYNEQFF.

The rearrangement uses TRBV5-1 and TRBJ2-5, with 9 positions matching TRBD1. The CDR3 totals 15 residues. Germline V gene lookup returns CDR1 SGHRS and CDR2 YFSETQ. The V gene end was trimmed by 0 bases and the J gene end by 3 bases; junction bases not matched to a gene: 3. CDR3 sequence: CASSLGDRGEETQYF. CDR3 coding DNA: TGCGCCAGCAGCTTGGGAGACAGGGGGGAAGAGACCCAGTACTTC.

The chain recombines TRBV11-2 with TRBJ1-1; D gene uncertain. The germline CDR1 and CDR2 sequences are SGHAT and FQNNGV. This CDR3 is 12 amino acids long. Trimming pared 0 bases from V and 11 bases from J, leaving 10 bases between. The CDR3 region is CASSLESFGAFF. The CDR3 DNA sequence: TGTGCCAGCAGCTTAGAGTCGTTCGGGGCTTTCTTT.

CDR3 residues: CASSRRGYGYTF. DNA of the CDR3: TGTGCCAGTAGCCGGAGGGGCTATGGCTACACCTTC. J is TRBJ1-2 and V is TRBV19; perhaps TRBD1 as D (5 bases). Trimming removed 6 bases from V and 4 bases from J, with 9 bases in between. Looked up from germline, CDR1 is LNHDA and CDR2 is SQIVND (reference sequence). The CDR3 totals 12 residues.

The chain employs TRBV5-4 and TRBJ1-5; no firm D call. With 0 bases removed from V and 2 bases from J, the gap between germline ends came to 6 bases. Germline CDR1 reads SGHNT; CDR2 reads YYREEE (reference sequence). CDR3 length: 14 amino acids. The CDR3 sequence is CASSLDLGNQPQHF. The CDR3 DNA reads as TGTGCCAGCAGCTTGGACTTAGGCAATCAGCCCCAGCATTTT. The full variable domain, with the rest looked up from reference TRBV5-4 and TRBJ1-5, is ETGVTQSPTHLIKTRGQQVTLRCSSQSGHNTVSWYQQALGQGPQFIFQYYREEENGRGNFPPRFSGLQFPNYSSELNVNALELDDSALYLCASSLDLGNQPQHFGDGTRLSIL.

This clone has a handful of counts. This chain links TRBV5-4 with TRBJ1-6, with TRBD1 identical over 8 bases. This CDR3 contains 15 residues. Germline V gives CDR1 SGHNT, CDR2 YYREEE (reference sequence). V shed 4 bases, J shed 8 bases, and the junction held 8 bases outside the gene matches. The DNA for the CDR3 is TGTGCCAGCAGCGACGGACAGGGTGTTTATTCACCCCTCCACTTT. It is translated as CASSDGQGVYSPLHF.

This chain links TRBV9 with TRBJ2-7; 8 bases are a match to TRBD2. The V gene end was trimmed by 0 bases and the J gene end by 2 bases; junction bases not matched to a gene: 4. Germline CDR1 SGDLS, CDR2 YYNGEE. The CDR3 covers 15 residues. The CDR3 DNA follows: TGTGCCAGCAGCGTAGACCTAGCGGGCACCTACGAGCAGTACTTC. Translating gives CASSVDLAGTYEQYF.

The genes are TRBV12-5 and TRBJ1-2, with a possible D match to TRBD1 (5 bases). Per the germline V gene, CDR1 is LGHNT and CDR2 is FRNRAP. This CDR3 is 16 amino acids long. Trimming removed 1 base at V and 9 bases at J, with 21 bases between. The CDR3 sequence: CASGLASRGTPNSYTF. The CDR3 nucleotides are TGTGCTAGTGGTTTGGCCTCCCGGGGGACTCCGAACAGCTACACCTTC.

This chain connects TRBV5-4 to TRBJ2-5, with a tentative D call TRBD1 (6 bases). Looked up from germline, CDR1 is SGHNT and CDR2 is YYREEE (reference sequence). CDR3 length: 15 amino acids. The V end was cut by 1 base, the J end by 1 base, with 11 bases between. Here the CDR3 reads CASSLPAGVQETQYF. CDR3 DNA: TGTGCCAGCAGCTTGCCGGCAGGGGTCCAAGAGACCCAGTACTTC.